This entry features one TCR beta chain sequence. Its specific antigen is unknown. It has no much larger one-base neighbor in the sample; base qualities were not kept. TCRbeta CDR3 regions were amplified from genomic DNA using the immunoSEQ Assay, a bias-controlled multiplex PCR. The authors' analysis ran thus. The number of nucleated cells in each sample was estimated from the amplification of reference gene primers within the assay. To quantify the absolute abundance of each unique TCRbeta CDR3 rearrangement, sequence reads were collapsed and filtered. For each sample, productive Simpson clonality was calculated as the square root of Simpson's diversity index across productive rearrangements. The immuneACCESS repertoire file appears here via TCRdb, limited to in-frame rearrangements. These files lack a portion of the clones; in checked studies, under half of the deficit traces to unresolved V genes, and the cause of the others is not known. The D gene and trimming were derived from the DNA, and the V and J assignments and clone size from that table. This sample is represented by some 120,000 clones; 90% of them were singletons. 1.8% of the sample is in the top ten clones.

The entry originates in a study of blood T cell repertoires in COVID-19 (dated by TCRdb to 2018 to 2020). About the full investigation: Collaborator samples came from the United States, Italy and Spain and covered acute and convalescent phases of COVID-19. The material from the prospective study consisted of cDNA or gDNA derived from T cells, B-cell-depleted T cells, or PBMCs. Subjects who had been exposed to COVID-19, were actively infected with it, or had recovered from it provided the deeply sampled blood TCRbeta repertoires that made up the dataset. A freely available public database, intended as a resource for researchers studying the immune response to SARS-CoV-2, is where the repertoires were released. Samples were obtained from the ongoing ImmuneRACE study (first 160 participants) and from 950 to 1,500 subjects provided by 6 global collaborators. The sample metadata nearly always contained a de-identified subject ID, COVID-19 status, age in years and sex. Where HLA class I and class II types were available, the types were taken from metadata supplied by the sample provider, not from assay-based typing.

Broader findings and caveats from the paper: How much clinical and demographic metadata was included differed by source and by participant, and the metadata was provided uncurated.

The collaborating institutions used their own protocols to collect whole blood in K2EDTA tubes. For TCRbeta analysis, collaborators shipped samples in one of three forms: frozen whole blood, isolated PBMCs, or DNA extracted from either of those sample types. Measured from the cysteine to the phenylalanine, the CDR3 is 14 residues long. Of the read, only the CDR3 DNA is kept; its 42 bases are in frame from base 1. From a lookup of the germline V gene (reference sequence), CDR1 and CDR2 are LNHDA and SQIVND. Unmatched junction bases come to 7, with V trimmed by 4 bases and J by 6 bases. The sample was peripheral blood. The sequence came from a human donor with active COVID-19. The donor label of this sample is uncertain. This chain joins TRBV19 to TRBJ1-1, with 8 middle bases fitting TRBD1. CDR3 region: CASSRQGNRAEAFF. The DNA is TGTGCCAGTAGTAGACAGGGGAATAGGGCTGAAGCTTTCTTT.